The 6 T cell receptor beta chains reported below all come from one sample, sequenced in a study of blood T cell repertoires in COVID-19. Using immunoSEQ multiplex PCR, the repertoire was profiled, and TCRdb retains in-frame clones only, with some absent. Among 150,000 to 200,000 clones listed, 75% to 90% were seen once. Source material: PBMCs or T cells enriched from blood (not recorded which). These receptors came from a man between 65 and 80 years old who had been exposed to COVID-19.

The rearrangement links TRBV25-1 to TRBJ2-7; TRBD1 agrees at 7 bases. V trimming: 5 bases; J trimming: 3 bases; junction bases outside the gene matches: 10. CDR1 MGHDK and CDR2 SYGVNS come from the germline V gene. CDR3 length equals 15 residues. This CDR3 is CASSSAAGGNYEQYF. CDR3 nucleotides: TGTGCCAGCAGTAGCGCCGCAGGGGGTAACTACGAGCAGTACTTC.

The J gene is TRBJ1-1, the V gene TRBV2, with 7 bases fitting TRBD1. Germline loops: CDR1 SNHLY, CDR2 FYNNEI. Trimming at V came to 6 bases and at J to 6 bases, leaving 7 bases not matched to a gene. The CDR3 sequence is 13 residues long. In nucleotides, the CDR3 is TGTGCCAGCAGGGCTACACAGGGGTCTGAAGCTTTCTTT. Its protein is CASRATQGSEAFF.

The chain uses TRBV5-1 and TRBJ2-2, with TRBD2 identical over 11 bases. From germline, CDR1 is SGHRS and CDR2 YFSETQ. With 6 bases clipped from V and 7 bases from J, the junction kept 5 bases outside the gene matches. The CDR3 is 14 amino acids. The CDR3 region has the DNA TGCGCCAGCAACAAGGGGACTAGCGGCGGGGAGCTGTTTTTT. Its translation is CASNKGTSGGELFF.

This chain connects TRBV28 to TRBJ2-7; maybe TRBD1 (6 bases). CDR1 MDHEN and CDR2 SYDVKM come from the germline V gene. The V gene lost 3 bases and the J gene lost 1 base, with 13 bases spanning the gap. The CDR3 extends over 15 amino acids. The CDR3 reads CASSFGGGPSYEQYF. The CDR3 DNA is TGTGCCAGCAGTTTCGGTGGGGGCCCTTCCTACGAGCAGTACTTC.

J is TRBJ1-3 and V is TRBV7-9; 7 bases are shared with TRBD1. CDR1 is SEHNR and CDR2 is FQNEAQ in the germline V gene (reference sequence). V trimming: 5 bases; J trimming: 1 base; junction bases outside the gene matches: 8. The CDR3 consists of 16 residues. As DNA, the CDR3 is TGTGCCAGCAGCGCACGGGACAGCGAATCTGGAAACACCATATATTTT. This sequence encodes CASSARDSESGNTIYF.

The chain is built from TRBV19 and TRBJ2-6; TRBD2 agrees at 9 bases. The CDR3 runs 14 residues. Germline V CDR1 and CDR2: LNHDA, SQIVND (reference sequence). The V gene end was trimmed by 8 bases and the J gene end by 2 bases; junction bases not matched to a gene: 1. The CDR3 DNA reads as TGTGCCAGTCGGACTAGCGCTGGGGCCAACGTCCTGACTTTC. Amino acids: CASRTSAGANVLTF. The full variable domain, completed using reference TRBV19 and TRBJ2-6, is DGGITQSPKYLFRKEGQNVTLSCEQNLNHDAMYWYRQDPGQGLRLIYYSQIVNDFQKGDIAEGYSVSREKKESFPLTVTSAQKNPTAFYLCASRTSAGANVLTFGAGSRLTVL.